The T cell receptor beta chain under discussion was sequenced for a study of blood T cells in healthy people across ages. The germline V gene has CDR1 PRHDT and CDR2 FYEKMQ (reference sequence). This CDR3 is built from 9 residues. The V gene lost 8 bases and the J gene lost 11 bases, with 9 bases spanning the gap. Alongside a J-beta primer mix, a sample-barcoded 5' primer served in a second PCR lasting about 6 to 12 cycles. TCRdb re-called the 5' RACE reads through MiXCR, storing one row per CDR3 protein. The repertoire includes roughly 1,800,000 distinct CDR3 sequences, roughly 49% of them detected once, and approximately 2.1% sits in the top ten.

The TCR was taken from a woman in her forties in good health. V is TRBV13 and J is TRBJ2-5; no definite D call. The sample was blood. CDR3 residues: CASPNEQYF. Here the CDR3 DNA reads TGTGCCAGCCCAAATGAGCAGTACTTC. The entire variable domain, with the rest obtained from reference TRBV13 and TRBJ2-5, is as follows: AAGVIQSPRHLIKEKRETATLKCYPIPRHDTVYWYQQGPGQDPQFLISFYEKMQSDKGSIPDRFSAQQFSDYHSELNMSSLELGDSALYFCASPNEQYFGPGTRLLVL.